The 3 T cell receptor beta chains given below trace back to one sample, sequenced in a study of glioma-infiltrating T cells. The iRepertoire nested amplicon-rescue multiplex PCR amplified TCR alpha and beta CDR3s from RNA. TCRdb re-derived calls from the multiplex PCR reads in MiXCR, one entry per CDR3 protein. The sample consists of tens of thousands of distinct CDR3 sequences, 35% to 50% of them appearing once. Source material: glioma tissue, nonneoplastic brain tissue, or PBMCs (not recorded which). These receptors came from a human donor with low-grade glioma or glioblastoma, undergoing nonglioma brain surgery, or in good health (not recorded which).

Many counts were recorded for this clonotype. The V call is TRBV2, the J call TRBJ1-1; D unresolved. The CDR3 covers 14 residues. Germline CDR1 is SNHLY and CDR2 is FYNNEI. V dropped 2 bases and J dropped 7 bases, with 14 bases sitting between them. CDR3 sequence reads: CASSETRLGYEAFF. The CDR3 DNA reads TGTGCCAGCAGTGAAACTCGACTAGGGTATGAAGCTTTCTTT. Looking up the rest from reference TRBV2 and TRBJ1-1 gives the full variable domain: EPEVTQTPSHQVTQMGQEVILRCVPISNHLYFYWYRQILGQKVEFLVSFYNNEISEKSEIFDDQFSVERPDGSNFTLKIRSTKLEDSAMYFCASSETRLGYEAFFGQGTRLTVV.

Ten or more counts support this clonotype. The rearrangement links TRBV7-3 to TRBJ2-5; 7 bases are a match to TRBD1. The CDR3 totals 16 residues. The germline V gene has CDR1 SGHTA and CDR2 FQGTGA. J gave up 5 bases and V 5 bases, and 14 bases lay outside the gene matches. The DNA for the CDR3 is TGTGCCAGCAGCGAACGAACGGGACAGTCAGGCGAGACCCAGTACTTC. It is translated as CASSERTGQSGETQYF. Full variable domain (missing parts from reference TRBV7-3 and TRBJ2-5): GAGVSQTPSNKVTEKGKYVELRCDPISGHTALYWYRQSLGQGPEFLIYFQGTGAADDSGLPNDRFFAVRPEGSVSTLKIQRTERGDSAVYLCASSERTGQSGETQYFGPGTRLLVL.

This clonotype was detected ten times or more. As DNA, the CDR3 is TGTGCCAGTTCAACAGAACGAGCTAGCGGGGGGGCAAACGAGCAGTACTTC. It translates to CASSTERASGGANEQYF. The chain uses TRBV18 and TRBJ2-7, with 12 bases that match TRBD2. Germline values: CDR1 KGHSH, CDR2 LQKENI. V gave up 9 bases and J gave up 5 bases; unmatched junction bases: 17. CDR3 length: 17 amino acids.